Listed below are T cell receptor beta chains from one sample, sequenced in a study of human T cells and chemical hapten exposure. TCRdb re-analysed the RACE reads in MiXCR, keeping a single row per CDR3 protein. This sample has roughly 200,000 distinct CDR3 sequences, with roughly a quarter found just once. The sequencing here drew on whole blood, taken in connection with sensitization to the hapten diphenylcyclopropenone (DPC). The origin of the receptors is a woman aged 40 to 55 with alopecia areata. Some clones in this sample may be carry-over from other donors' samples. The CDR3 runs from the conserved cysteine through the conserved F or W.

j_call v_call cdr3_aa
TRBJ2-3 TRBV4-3 CASSQGTRLDTQYF
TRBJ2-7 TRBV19 CASSRGGSVGSYEQYF
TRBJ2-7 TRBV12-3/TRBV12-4 CASSWGTNSYEQYF
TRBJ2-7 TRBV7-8 CASSFLGGSSSYEQYF
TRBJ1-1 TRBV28 CASSLESRDSEAFF
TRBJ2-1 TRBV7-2 CASSLVASGRKYEQFF
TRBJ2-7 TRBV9 CASSAGQLGYEQYF
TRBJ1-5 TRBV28 CAGNHGQGAVNQPQHF
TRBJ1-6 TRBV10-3 CAISEQGNSPLHF
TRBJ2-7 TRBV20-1 CSARVIGGRGGRSFEQYF
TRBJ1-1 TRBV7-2 CASSLDSGVQAFF
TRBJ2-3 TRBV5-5 CASSLPTSTGDTQYF
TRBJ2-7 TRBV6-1 CASRTTGGGTYEQYF
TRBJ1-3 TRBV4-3 CASSQGARSGNTIYF
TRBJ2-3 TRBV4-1 CASSQDFPSGRADTQYF
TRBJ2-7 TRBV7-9 CASSLSAGAYEQYF
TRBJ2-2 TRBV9 CASSVDLSRVTGELFF
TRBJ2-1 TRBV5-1 CASSLAHGGDEQFF
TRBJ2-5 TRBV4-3 CASSQVGSGQETQYF
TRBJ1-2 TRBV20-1 CSARAGTGAGYGYTF
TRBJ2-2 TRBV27 CASSPGEAAGELFF
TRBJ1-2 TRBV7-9 CASSPQHYGYTF
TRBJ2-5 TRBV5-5 CASSFAGRYEETQYF
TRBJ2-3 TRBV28 CASSLNLDFTDTQYF
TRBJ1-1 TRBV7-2 CASSKDRVTNTEAFF
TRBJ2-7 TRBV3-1 CASSQAGTRGYEQYF
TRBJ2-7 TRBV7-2 CASSLSRTREAPYEQYF
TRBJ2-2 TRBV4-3 CASSQRDVGELFF
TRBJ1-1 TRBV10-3 CAISESRTGGRTEAFF
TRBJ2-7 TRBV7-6 CASSLSTGYEQYF
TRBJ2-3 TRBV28 CASSPPSLTRTDTQYF
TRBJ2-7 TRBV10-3 CAIRDSGITYEQYF
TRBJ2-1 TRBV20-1 CSAGRYNEQFF
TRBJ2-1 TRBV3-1 CASSQEVLAGGGNEQFF
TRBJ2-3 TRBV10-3 CAIRLGLAGDPNLGTSTGTQYF
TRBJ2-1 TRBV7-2 CASNQFGLRGNEQFF
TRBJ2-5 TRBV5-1 CASSLALQGQETQYF
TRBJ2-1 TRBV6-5 CASRLDEGSYNEQFF
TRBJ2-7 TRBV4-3 CASSRAAGTGGGEQYF
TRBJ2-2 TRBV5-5 CASSFPGRSPGELFF
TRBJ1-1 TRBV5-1 CASSLGDRAGTEAFF
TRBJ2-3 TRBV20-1 CSAGLAGTYTQYF
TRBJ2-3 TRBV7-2 CASSGGRASTDTQYF
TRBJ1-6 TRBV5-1 CASSLEAYNSPLHF
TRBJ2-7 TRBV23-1 CASSQPRMSRETLSPEQYF
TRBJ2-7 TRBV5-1 CASWDSARSYEQYF
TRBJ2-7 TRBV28 CASSQLFPGLASEQYF
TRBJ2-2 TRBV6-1 CASSSFGQGATGELFF
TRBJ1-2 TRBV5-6 CASQTVNYGYTF
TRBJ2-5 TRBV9 CASSPTRGSWETQYF
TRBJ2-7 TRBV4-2 CASSQDIGDRGYEQYF
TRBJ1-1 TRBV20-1 CSAPPGILNTEAFF
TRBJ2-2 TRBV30 CAWGRGPGELFF
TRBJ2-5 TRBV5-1 CASSFSTGNSGRETQYF
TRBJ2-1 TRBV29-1 CSVDLLGDEQFF
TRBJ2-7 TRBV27 CASRTTGQRSYEQYF
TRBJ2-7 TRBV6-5 CASSFDRFYEQYF
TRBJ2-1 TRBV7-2 CASSRGQGISRGPGNEQFF
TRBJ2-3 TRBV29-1 CSVSTRGTDTQYF
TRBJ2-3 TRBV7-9 CASGHLNLDTQYF